This record concerns one TCR beta chain sequence. No antigen is known for it. This entry belongs to a study of shared clonotypes between healthy human individuals. The study, taken as a whole, reports: Clonotype sharing among donors, it was expected, would be affected by sequencing depth.

The CDR3 contains 15 residues. CDR1 SGDLS and CDR2 YYNGEE come from the germline V gene. The V end was cut by 0 bases, the J end by 3 bases, with 10 bases between. At a deep level, the assay was run. Sorted-subset replicate PCRs used around 200 ng of genomic DNA. This amount corresponded to 25,000 to 30,000 T cell genomes. Assay used: immunoSEQ multiplex PCR; TCRdb lists only in-frame clones, some missing. The sample carries more than 2 million clones, approximately 94% recorded once. This receptor was taken from a man between 18 and 35 years old in good health. The sample comprised naive CD4+ T cells sorted from blood. Subset of the sample: CD45RA+ positively selected. J is TRBJ2-1 and V is TRBV9; D remains ambiguous. The CDR3 DNA sequence: TGTGCCAGCAGCGTAGCTGGGTACAGCTACAATGAGCAGTTCTTC. This codes for CASSVAGYSYNEQFF.